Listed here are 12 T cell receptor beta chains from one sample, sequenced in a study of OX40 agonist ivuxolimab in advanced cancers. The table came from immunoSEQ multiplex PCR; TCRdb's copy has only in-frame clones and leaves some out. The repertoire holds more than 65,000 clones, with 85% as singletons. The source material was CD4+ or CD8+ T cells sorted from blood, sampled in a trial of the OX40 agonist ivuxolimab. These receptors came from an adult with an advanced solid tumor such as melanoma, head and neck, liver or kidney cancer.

As DNA, the CDR3 is TGCGCCAGCAGGGAAACAGGGTACGGGGAGACCCAGTACTTC. Amino acid sequence: CASRETGYGETQYF. The chain joins TRBV10-2 to TRBJ2-5; D may be TRBD1 (6 bases). Germline CDR1 reads WSHSY; CDR2 reads SAAADI. This CDR3 spans 14 amino acids. V lost 6 bases and J lost 5, with 16 bases in between.

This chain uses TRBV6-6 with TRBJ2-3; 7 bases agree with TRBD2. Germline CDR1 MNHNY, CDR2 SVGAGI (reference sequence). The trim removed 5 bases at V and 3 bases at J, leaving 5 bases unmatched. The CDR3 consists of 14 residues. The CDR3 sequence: CASSRRTRTDTQYF. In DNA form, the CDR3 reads TGTGCCAGCAGTCGCCGGACTAGAACAGATACGCAGTATTTT.

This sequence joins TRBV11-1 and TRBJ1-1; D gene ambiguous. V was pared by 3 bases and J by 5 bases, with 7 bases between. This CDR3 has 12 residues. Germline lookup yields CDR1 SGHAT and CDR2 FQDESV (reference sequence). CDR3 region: CASSLRWTEAFF. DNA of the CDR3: TGTGCCAGCAGCTTGCGGTGGACTGAAGCTTTCTTT. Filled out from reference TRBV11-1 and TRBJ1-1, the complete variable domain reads EAEVAQSPRYKITEKSQAVAFWCDPISGHATLYWYRQILGQGPELLVQFQDESVVDDSQLPKDRFSAERLKGVDSTLKIQPAELGDSAMYLCASSLRWTEAFFGQGTRLTVV.

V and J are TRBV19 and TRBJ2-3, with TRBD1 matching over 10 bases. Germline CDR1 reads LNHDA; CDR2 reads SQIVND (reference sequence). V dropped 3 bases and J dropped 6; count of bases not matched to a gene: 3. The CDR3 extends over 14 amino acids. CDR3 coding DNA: TGTGCCAGTAGTATGACAGGGGGCAGGGATACGCAGTATTTT. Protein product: CASSMTGGRDTQYF.

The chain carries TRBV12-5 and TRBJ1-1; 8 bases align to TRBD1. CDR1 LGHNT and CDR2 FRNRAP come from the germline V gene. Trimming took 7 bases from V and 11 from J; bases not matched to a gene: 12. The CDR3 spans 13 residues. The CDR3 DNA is TGTGCTAGTGCCCTACAGGGGGGCGCGCCGGCTTTCTTT. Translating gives CASALQGGAPAFF.

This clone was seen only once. CDR3 nucleotides: TGTGCCAGCAGCGTAGAGGGGACAGGGGGTTTTCAAGAGACCCAGTACTTC. Translation gives CASSVEGTGGFQETQYF. The V gene is TRBV9, the J gene TRBJ2-5; 11 bases map to TRBD1. The junction had 6 bases not matched to a gene; V was cut back by 0 bases and J by 2 bases. The CDR3 has 17 residues. Germline CDR1 and CDR2: SGDLS and YYNGEE. The entire variable domain, with the rest obtained from reference TRBV9 and TRBJ2-5, is as follows: DSGVTQTPKHLITATGQRVTLRCSPRSGDLSVYWYQQSLDQGLQFLIQYYNGEERAKGNILERFSAQQFPDLHSELNLSSLELGDSALYFCASSVEGTGGFQETQYFGPGTRLLVL.

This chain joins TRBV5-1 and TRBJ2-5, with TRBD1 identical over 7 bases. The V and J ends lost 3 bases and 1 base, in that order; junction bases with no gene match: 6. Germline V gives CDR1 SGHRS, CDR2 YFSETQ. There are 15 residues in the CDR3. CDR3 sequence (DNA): TGCGCCAGCAGCTCCCGGGACAGCCTCCAAGAGACCCAGTACTTC. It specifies CASSSRDSLQETQYF.

The CDR3, as DNA: TGTGCCAGCTCACCAGCTACAGGGGACACTGAAGCTTTCTTT. Amino acid sequence: CASSPATGDTEAFF. The chain carries TRBV18 and TRBJ1-1; 7 bases are a match to TRBD1. The V gene's germline CDR1 is KGHSH and CDR2 LQKENI. The trim removed 2 bases at V and 3 bases at J, leaving 3 bases unmatched. CDR3 length: 14 residues.

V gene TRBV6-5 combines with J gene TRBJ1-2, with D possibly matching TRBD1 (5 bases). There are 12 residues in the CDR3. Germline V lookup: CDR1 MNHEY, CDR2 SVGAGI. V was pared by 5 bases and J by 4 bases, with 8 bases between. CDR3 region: CASSGGPYGYTF. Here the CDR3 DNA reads TGTGCCAGCAGTGGGGGTCCCTATGGCTACACCTTC.

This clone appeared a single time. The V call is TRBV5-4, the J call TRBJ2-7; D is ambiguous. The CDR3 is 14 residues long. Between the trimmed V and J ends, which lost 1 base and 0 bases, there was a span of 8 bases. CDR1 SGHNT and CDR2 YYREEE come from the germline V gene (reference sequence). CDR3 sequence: CASSLWSSSYEQYF. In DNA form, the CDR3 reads TGTGCCAGCAGCTTGTGGTCGAGCTCCTACGAGCAGTACTTC.

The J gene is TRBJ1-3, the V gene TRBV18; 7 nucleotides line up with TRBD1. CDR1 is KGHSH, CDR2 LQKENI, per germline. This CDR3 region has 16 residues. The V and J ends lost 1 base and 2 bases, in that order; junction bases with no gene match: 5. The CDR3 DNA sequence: TGTGCCAGCTCACCACAGGGGGCTGCGGCTGGAAACACCATATATTTT. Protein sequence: CASSPQGAAAGNTIYF.

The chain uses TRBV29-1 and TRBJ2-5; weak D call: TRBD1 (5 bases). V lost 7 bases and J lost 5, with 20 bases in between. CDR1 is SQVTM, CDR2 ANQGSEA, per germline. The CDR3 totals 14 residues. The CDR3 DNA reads TGCAGCGCCTCAGGGCTCCTTATGGGTGAGACCCAGTACTTC. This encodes CSASGLLMGETQYF.